The 21 T cell receptor beta chains listed next were all sequenced from one sample in a study of neurological immune-mediated disorders. TCRdb re-analysed the 5' RACE reads in MiXCR, keeping a single row per CDR3 protein. Among 75,000 to 95,000 distinct CDR3 sequences listed, 17% were seen once. Sequencing used PBMCs. The receptor set was obtained from a woman aged 40 to 50 in good health.

This clonotype was counted ten times or more. This chain links TRBV20-1 with TRBJ1-1; D possibly corresponds to TRBD1 (5 bases). With 5 bases removed from V and 0 bases from J, the gap between germline ends came to 13 bases. The CDR3 covers 14 residues. Germline loops: CDR1 DFQATT, CDR2 SNEGSKA (reference sequence). This CDR3 reads CSALGRPVNTEAFF. The DNA of the CDR3 is TGCAGTGCTCTGGGACGGCCCGTGAACACTGAAGCTTTCTTT.

This clonotype was counted many times. The J gene is TRBJ1-3, the V gene TRBV20-1, with D hard to call. There are 12 residues in the CDR3. Germline values: CDR1 DFQATT, CDR2 SNEGSKA (reference sequence). V was clipped by 6 bases and J by 0 bases, with 6 bases between them. CDR3 loop: CSAGNSGNTIYF. CDR3 sequence (DNA): TGCAGTGCCGGCAACTCTGGAAACACCATATATTTT.

This clonotype was observed many times. The chain is built from TRBV6-6 and TRBJ1-1; D remains ambiguous. This CDR3 spans 11 amino acids. Trimming cost V 6 bases and J 2 bases, with 4 bases left between them. Germline V gene sequence: CDR1 MNHNY, CDR2 SVGAGI (reference sequence). CDR3 sequence reads: CASSRNTEAFF. In nucleotides, the CDR3 is TGTGCCAGCAGCAGAAACACTGAAGCTTTCTTT.

Ten or more counts support this clonotype. The J gene is TRBJ1-1, the V gene TRBV5-4; no firm D call. V lost 4 bases, J lost 0 bases, and 10 bases lay in between. Germline V gene sequence: CDR1 SGHNT, CDR2 YYREEE (reference sequence). The CDR3 has 14 residues. CDR3 protein: CASSRTPVNTEAFF. The CDR3 DNA reads as TGTGCCAGCAGCCGGACCCCGGTGAACACTGAAGCTTTCTTT.

This clonotype was seen many times. V usage is TRBV20-1 and J usage is TRBJ2-3, with 7 bases lining up with TRBD2. CDR3 length: 14 amino acids. With 6 bases clipped from V and 0 bases from J, the junction kept 6 bases outside the gene matches. The germline V gene encodes CDR1 DFQATT and CDR2 SNEGSKA (reference sequence). CDR3 in DNA: TGCAGTGCCTGGGCTAGCGGTAGCACAGATACGCAGTATTTT. This encodes CSAWASGSTDTQYF.

The sample holds many counts of this clonotype. The chain couples TRBV4-3 to TRBJ2-7, with TRBD1 identical over 7 bases. Trimming cost V 0 bases and J 5 bases; bases outside gene matches: 7. Germline lookup yields CDR1 LGHNA and CDR2 YSLEER. The CDR3 spans 15 residues. The CDR3 here is CASSQDEGAVDEQYF. DNA for the CDR3: TGCGCCAGCAGCCAAGATGAGGGGGCAGTGGACGAGCAGTACTTC.

This clonotype was seen ten or more times. V and J are TRBV9 and TRBJ1-6; D call uncertain. Germline CDR1 is SGDLS and CDR2 is YYNGEE. This CDR3 comprises 14 residues. Trimming removed 0 bases from V and 7 bases from J, with 8 bases in between. CDR3 nucleotides: TGTGCCAGCAGCGTAGGTCCCTCGAATTCACCCCTCCACTTT. It specifies CASSVGPSNSPLHF.

This clonotype was found many times. The CDR3 region has the DNA TGTGCCACCAGCACCGGGACAGAACTCACAGATACGCAGTATTTT. Its protein is CATSTGTELTDTQYF. This chain links TRBV15 with TRBJ2-3; TRBD1 matches at 7 bases. The CDR3 consists of 15 residues. CDR1 is LNHNV and CDR2 is YYDKDF in the germline V gene (reference sequence). The ends lost 4 bases at V and 2 bases at J; junction bases unmatched: 6.

This chain links TRBV5-5 with TRBJ1-1; TRBD1 is a possible D gene (6 bases). The V end lost 5 bases, the J end lost 0 bases, and 11 bases lay between the germline ends. Germline V CDR1 and CDR2: SGHKS, YYEKEE (reference sequence). The CDR3 contains 14 residues. The CDR3 coding sequence is TGTGCCAGCAGTTTAACAGGGTTGAACACTGAAGCTTTCTTT. This gives the protein CASSLTGLNTEAFF. Full variable domain (rest looked up from reference TRBV5-5 and TRBJ1-1): DAGVTQSPTHLIKTRGQQVTLRCSPISGHKSVSWYQQVLGQGPQFIFQYYEKEERGRGNFPDRFSARQFPNYSSELNVNALLLGDSALYLCASSLTGLNTEAFFGQGTRLTVV.

This clonotype was seen repeatedly, ten times or more. The J gene is TRBJ2-2, the V gene TRBV6-5; the D gene is possibly TRBD2 (5 bases). Trimming left V 6 bases short and J 15 bases short, with 14 bases between. Germline CDR1 reads MNHEY; CDR2 reads SVGAGI. This CDR3 has 11 residues. The CDR3 spells CASSRSEVMFF. CDR3 nucleotide sequence: TGTGCCAGCAGCCGCTCGGAGGTGATGTTTTTT.

This clonotype was counted at least ten times. The V gene is TRBV12-3 or TRBV12-4, the J gene TRBJ1-1; 7 bases are shared with TRBD1. The CDR3 covers 15 residues. V was clipped by 5 bases and J by 9 bases; unmatched bases: 15. In DNA, the CDR3 is TGTGCCAGCAGTCCGACCGACAGGGCCTTTCCGCAAGCTTTCTTT. Amino acids: CASSPTDRAFPQAFF.

The chain combines TRBV11-2 with TRBJ2-1, with D possibly being TRBD2 (6 bases). Trimming left V 1 base short and J 8 bases short, with 18 bases between. There are 16 residues in the CDR3. Looked up from germline, CDR1 is SGHAT and CDR2 is FQNNGV. The DNA of the CDR3 is TGTGCCAGCAGCTTAGTTTTGGGGGGTTTAGGGGATGAGCAGTTCTTC. Translation gives CASSLVLGGLGDEQFF.

In its sample, this clonotype was seen many times. The rearrangement links TRBV20-1 to TRBJ2-3, with D unclear. Germline CDR1 and CDR2: DFQATT and SNEGSKA (reference sequence). The CDR3 consists of 15 residues. V lost 6 bases, J lost 4 bases, and 20 bases lay in between. The CDR3: CSARKHQDPADTQYF. The CDR3 DNA reads TGCAGTGCCCGCAAACATCAAGACCCCGCAGATACGCAGTATTTT.

In its sample, this clonotype was seen many times. The rearrangement links TRBV12-3 or TRBV12-4 to TRBJ1-3; D is undetermined. This CDR3 contains 14 residues. V lost 8 bases and J 0 bases, leaving 11 bases between the germline ends. CDR3 sequence: CASRTTSSGNTIYF. In DNA form, the CDR3 reads TGTGCCAGCCGAACAACCAGCTCTGGAAACACCATATATTTT.

This clonotype was picked up many times. The rearrangement joins TRBV7-2 to TRBJ2-7; the match to TRBD1 covers 7 bases. The CDR3 runs to 14 residues. The V gene end was trimmed by 3 bases and the J gene end by 3 bases; junction bases not matched to a gene: 5. Germline-derived CDR1 and CDR2 are SGHTA and FQGNSA. CDR3 in DNA: TGTGCCAGCAGCTTTGCGACAGGGATCTACGAGCAGTACTTC. Translating gives CASSFATGIYEQYF.

On this clonotype: A much bigger clone sits one base away, suggesting this may be a read error. The chain joins TRBV20-1 to TRBJ2-5; D perhaps matches TRBD2 (5 bases). Germline V CDR1 and CDR2: DFQATT, SNEGSKA (reference sequence). CDR3 length: 14 residues. Trimming left V 1 base short and J 5 bases short, with 14 bases between. CDR3 nucleotides: TGCAGTGCTAGAGCCGAGGGAGCCCTGGAGACCCAGTACTTC. Translating gives CSARAEGALETQYF.

This clonotype was seen ten or more times. The chain combines TRBV9 with TRBJ2-3; a possible D gene is TRBD2 (7 bases). The CDR3 is made up of 14 amino acids. V was cut by 1 base and J by 5 bases, with 11 bases left in between. Germline loops: CDR1 SGDLS, CDR2 YYNGEE. The CDR3 DNA reads TGTGCCAGCAGCGTAAGGGGGGGCCTAGATACGCAGTATTTT. It is translated as CASSVRGGLDTQYF.

This clonotype was picked up many times. This chain uses TRBV20-1 with TRBJ2-3; D is unresolved. V was trimmed by 2 bases and J by 3 bases, leaving 6 bases between them. Germline V gives CDR1 DFQATT, CDR2 SNEGSKA (reference sequence). The CDR3 is 12 amino acids. The CDR3 loop is CSARTTTDTQYF. The CDR3 bases are TGCAGTGCTAGAACGACTACAGATACGCAGTATTTT.

This clonotype was seen repeatedly, ten times or more. The chain joins TRBV20-1 to TRBJ2-1; 7 nucleotides line up with TRBD1. The junction had 12 bases not matched to a gene; V was cut back by 3 bases and J by 4 bases. Germline V gene sequence: CDR1 DFQATT, CDR2 SNEGSKA (reference sequence). CDR3 length: 16 amino acids. The DNA for the CDR3 is TGCAGTGCTAGGGCCCTTTCTCGGGACAGATACAATGAGCAGTTCTTC. This encodes CSARALSRDRYNEQFF.

This clonotype was picked up many times. The rearrangement links TRBV7-9 to TRBJ1-5; no clear D gene. The V end was cut by 1 base, the J end by 9 bases, with 10 bases between. Per the germline V gene, CDR1 is SEHNR and CDR2 is FQNEAQ (reference sequence). The CDR3 is made up of 13 amino acids. CDR3 sequence reads: CASSLDQGGPQHF. The DNA for the CDR3 is TGTGCCAGCAGCTTAGACCAAGGAGGGCCCCAGCATTTT.

In its sample, this clonotype was seen many times. The chain links TRBV20-1 to TRBJ1-2; D possibly corresponds to TRBD1 (6 bases). The CDR3 covers 12 residues. Trimming removed 3 bases at V and 8 bases at J, with 13 bases between. Germline CDR1 DFQATT, CDR2 SNEGSKA (reference sequence). CDR3 coding DNA: TGCAGTGCTAGGACAGGTTCTAGCGGCTACACCTTC. Residues: CSARTGSSGYTF.